The clone carrying this TCR beta chain was counted once. This specimen comes from a study of T cell changes during pregnancy in multiple sclerosis. TCRdb's copy holds only in-frame clones and misses some; the assay was immunoSEQ multiplex PCR. The sample carries around 40,000 clones, more than 85% recorded once. This CDR3 comprises 15 residues. Trimming removed 5 bases at V and 4 bases at J, with 18 bases between. CDR1 LNHDA and CDR2 SQIVND come from the germline V gene (reference sequence). The source material was CD8+ T cells from peripheral blood mononuclear cells, sampled in the third trimester of pregnancy. The chain combines TRBV19 with TRBJ2-7; perhaps TRBD2 as D (5 bases). The source is a female donor with multiple sclerosis, enrolled in a pregnancy study. CDR3 nucleotide sequence: TGTGCCAGTAGTCACGGAGGTTTGGGTGGATACGAGCAGTACTTC. Protein product: CASSHGGLGGYEQYF.